This TCR beta chain was retrieved from a study of identical twins. This clonotype showed up many times. V was cut by 7 bases and J by 6 bases, with 15 bases left in between. Germline V gene lookup returns CDR1 SGHRS and CDR2 YFSETQ. The length of the CDR3 is 13 residues. TCRdb used MiXCR to reprocess the 5' RACE reads, holding one entry per CDR3 protein. This table has approximately 670,000 distinct CDR3 sequences, over 5% appearing once. The origin of this receptor is a man aged 18 to 29 in good health. The sequenced sample was naive T cells sorted from blood. The chain has TRBV5-1 and TRBJ2-3; D is tentatively TRBD1 or TRBD2 (5 bases each). This chain's CDR3 is CASVGEDSDTQYF. CDR3 DNA: TGCGCCAGCGTGGGGGAAGATTCGGATACGCAGTATTTT.